This T cell receptor (beta chain) is drawn from a study of cytomegalovirus exposure and HLA in healthy donors. Findings of the study overall: The study listed some 160 cytomegalovirus-associated TCR beta chains.

PCR was performed using 60 Vbeta and 13 Jbeta primers. This table comes from immunoSEQ multiplex PCR, and its TCRdb copy is limited to in-frame clones, with some not included. The table lists 100,000 to 150,000 clones, around 78% of them singletons, with approximately 3.9% in the top ten. A remark on this clone: The target antigen is unknown.

The sample was PBMCs. The TCR was taken from a man in his forties in good health and CMV-seronegative.

The CDR3 DNA is TGTGCCAGCAGCTCAACCGGACAGGGTGGGTACAATGAGCAGTTCTTC. It codes for CASSSTGQGGYNEQFF. The chain carries TRBV7-6 and TRBJ2-1; 8 bases fit TRBD1. Germline loops: CDR1 SGHVS, CDR2 FNYEAQ. CDR3 length equals 16 residues. Trimming removed 4 bases from V and 4 bases from J; junction bases left unmatched: 9.